Listed here are 30 T cell receptor beta chains from one sample, sequenced in a study of blood T cell repertoires in COVID-19. Profiled with immunoSEQ multiplex PCR; TCRdb holds only in-frame clones, not every one. The data show around 140,000 clones, approximately 82% seen once. The sample consisted of peripheral blood. These receptors originate from a human donor with acute or convalescent COVID-19. The donor label of this sample is uncertain.

The count of this clone is one. The chain recombines TRBV3-1 (or the pseudogene TRBV3-2) with TRBJ2-1; 16 nucleotides agree with TRBD2. Trimming took 4 bases from V and 0 from J; bases not matched to a gene: 6. Per the germline V gene, CDR1 is LGHDT and CDR2 is YNNKEL (reference sequence). CDR3 length equals 19 residues. The CDR3, as DNA: TGTGCCAGCAGCCTGGGACTAGCGGGGGGGTCGAGCTCCTACAATGAGCAGTTCTTC. Translating gives CASSLGLAGGSSSYNEQFF.

This clone was found a few times. The CDR3 region has the DNA TGTGCCAGCAGCTTAGGACAGCGAAATTCACCCCTCCACTTT. Translation: CASSLGQRNSPLHF. This chain links TRBV7-9 with TRBJ1-6, with a possible D match to TRBD1 (5 bases). Germline V CDR1 and CDR2: SEHNR, FQNEAQ (reference sequence). Trimming took 1 base from V and 7 from J, leaving 8 bases between them. This CDR3 is 14 amino acids long.

The rearrangement uses TRBV10-2 and TRBJ2-1; 8 bases line up with TRBD2. CDR3 length: 15 amino acids. With V trimmed by 5 bases and J by 6 bases, 9 bases remained unmatched. Germline lookup yields CDR1 WSHSY and CDR2 SAAADI. The CDR3 reads CASSLTSVHFNEQFF. DNA for the CDR3: TGCGCCAGCAGTTTGACTAGCGTCCACTTCAATGAGCAGTTCTTC.

This chain uses TRBV18 with TRBJ1-1, with 8 nucleotides matching TRBD1. Unmatched junction bases numbered 7, after V lost 2 bases and J lost 11 bases. Germline V gene sequence: CDR1 KGHSH, CDR2 LQKENI. The CDR3 covers 13 residues. The CDR3 is CASSPGTGRVAFF. Here the CDR3 DNA reads TGTGCCAGCTCACCAGGGACAGGAAGGGTGGCTTTCTTT.

The chain carries TRBV27 and TRBJ1-4, with D tentatively TRBD1 (5 bases). The CDR3 has 14 amino acids. Trimming removed 3 bases at V and 4 bases at J, with 9 bases between. Germline V lookup: CDR1 MNHEY, CDR2 SMNVEV (reference sequence). The CDR3 region has the DNA TGTGCCAGCAGTTTCCAGGGCGTTAATGAAAAACTGTTTTTT. This codes for CASSFQGVNEKLFF.

This clone was observed many times. The genes are TRBV6-5 and TRBJ1-2; D gene ambiguous. This CDR3 is 12 amino acids long. Germline assignment: CDR1 MNHEY and CDR2 SVGAGI. Deletions cut 7 bases from V and 2 bases from J, with 8 bases between. CDR3 amino acids: CASKAENYGYTF. Written as DNA, the CDR3 is TGTGCCAGCAAGGCGGAAAACTATGGCTACACCTTC.

The J gene is TRBJ1-3, the V gene TRBV6-5; TRBD1 is a possible D gene (5 bases). Germline CDR1 reads MNHEY; CDR2 reads SVGAGI. This CDR3 is built from 16 residues. V shed 2 bases and J shed 0 bases, with 11 bases lying between them. The chain's CDR3 is CASSYRPGGSGNTIYF. CDR3 DNA: TGTGCCAGCAGTTACCGGCCGGGGGGCTCTGGAAACACCATATATTTT.

This clone was seen a single time. The chain combines TRBV5-1 with TRBJ2-5, with 8 bases aligning to TRBD2. The CDR3 extends over 16 amino acids. V lost 2 bases to trimming and J lost 2 bases; unmatched junction nucleotides: 8. Per the germline V gene, CDR1 is SGHRS and CDR2 is YFSETQ. CDR3 in amino acids: CASSLNPTSGQETQYF. In nucleotides, the CDR3 is TGCGCCAGCAGCTTAAATCCAACTAGCGGTCAAGAGACCCAGTACTTC. Supplemented by reference TRBV5-1 and TRBJ2-5, the full variable domain reads KAGVTQTPRYLIKTRGQQVTLSCSPISGHRSVSWYQQTPGQGLQFLFEYFSETQRNKGNFPGRFSGRQFSNSRSEMNVSTLELGDSALYLCASSLNPTSGQETQYFGPGTRLLVL.

The rearrangement links TRBV12-5 to TRBJ2-7, with 7 bases fitting TRBD1. CDR3 size: 14 residues. After removal of 8 bases from V and 2 bases from J, the junction contained 9 bases not matched to a gene. Per germline, CDR1 LGHNT and CDR2 FRNRAP. The CDR3 region is CASRPGTATYEQYF. CDR3 DNA sequence: TGTGCTAGTCGCCCCGGGACAGCGACCTACGAGCAGTACTTC.

This clone came up once. This sequence joins TRBV5-1 and TRBJ1-2; 9 nucleotides align to TRBD1. The germline V gene encodes CDR1 SGHRS and CDR2 YFSETQ. The CDR3 has 13 amino acids. Trimming cost V 3 bases and J 10 bases; bases outside gene matches: 7. The chain's CDR3 is CASSSGQGTIYTF. In DNA, the CDR3 is TGCGCCAGCAGCTCGGGACAGGGAACGATCTACACCTTC. The full variable domain, in which reference TRBV5-1 and TRBJ1-2 provide the parts outside the CDR3, is KAGVTQTPRYLIKTRGQQVTLSCSPISGHRSVSWYQQTPGQGLQFLFEYFSETQRNKGNFPGRFSGRQFSNSRSEMNVSTLELGDSALYLCASSSGQGTIYTFGSGTRLTVV.

This clone came up a few times. The genes are TRBV19 and TRBJ1-5; 8 bases map to TRBD1. Germline V gene data show CDR1 as LNHDA and CDR2 as SQIVND (reference sequence). V shed 5 bases and J 6 bases; nucleotides not matched to a gene: 9. The CDR3 has 15 amino acids. CDR3 region: CASSPVDRGSQPQHF. For the CDR3, the DNA is TGTGCCAGTAGTCCTGTTGACAGGGGTAGTCAGCCCCAGCATTTT.

The chain carries TRBV10-1 and TRBJ2-5; D perhaps matches TRBD2 (7 bases). Germline CDR1 reads WNHNN; CDR2 reads SYGVQD (reference sequence). V was shortened by 2 bases and J by 5 bases, with 21 bases between the two germline ends. The CDR3 is made up of 17 amino acids. The CDR3 here is CASSEPTGRGDMETQYF. CDR3 nucleotide sequence: TGCGCCAGCAGTGAGCCCACAGGGAGGGGCGATATGGAGACCCAGTACTTC.

The chain links TRBV5-4 to TRBJ1-1; weak D call: TRBD1 (5 bases). The CDR3 has 15 residues. CDR1 and CDR2 (germline): SGHNT, YYREEE (reference sequence). V was cut by 4 bases and J by 5 bases, with 18 bases left in between. This chain's CDR3 is CASSKEGGVGTEAFF. CDR3 sequence (DNA): TGTGCCAGCAGCAAAGAGGGAGGGGTGGGGACTGAAGCTTTCTTT. The full variable domain, with the rest looked up from reference TRBV5-4 and TRBJ1-1, is ETGVTQSPTHLIKTRGQQVTLRCSSQSGHNTVSWYQQALGQGPQFIFQYYREEENGRGNFPPRFSGLQFPNYSSELNVNALELDDSALYLCASSKEGGVGTEAFFGQGTRLTVV.

The chain links TRBV19 to TRBJ2-7, with TRBD1 as a possible D gene (6 bases). Trimming shortened V by 4 bases and J by 2 bases, and 15 bases separated the two germline ends. The V gene's germline CDR1 is LNHDA and CDR2 SQIVND (reference sequence). The CDR3 has 15 residues. The CDR3 DNA reads TGTGCCAGTAGTAATCAAATGGGACAACCCTACGAGCAGTACTTC. Protein: CASSNQMGQPYEQYF.

This chain joins TRBV5-1 and TRBJ1-1, with TRBD1 identical over 11 bases. Germline V gene lookup returns CDR1 SGHRS and CDR2 YFSETQ. The V and J ends lost 5 bases and 4 bases, in that order; junction bases with no gene match: 4. The CDR3 loop spans 14 amino acids. CDR3 bases: TGCGCCAGCAGTTCCGGGACAGGGGGCACTGAAGCTTTCTTT. Translating gives CASSSGTGGTEAFF.

The V call is TRBV7-9, the J call TRBJ2-3; no definite D call. The CDR3 is 13 residues long. Trimming pared 3 bases from V and 5 bases from J, leaving 9 bases between. Germline V lookup: CDR1 SEHNR, CDR2 FQNEAQ (reference sequence). The CDR3 DNA reads as TGTGCCAGCAGCTTTTTCGGTGGAGATACGCAGTATTTT. It encodes CASSFFGGDTQYF.

This clone was observed a handful of times. This chain uses TRBV5-1 with TRBJ1-2; tentative D call: TRBD1 (6 bases). Germline loops: CDR1 SGHRS, CDR2 YFSETQ. The germline V and J ends were trimmed by 4 bases and 1 base, with 14 bases remaining between them. The CDR3 sequence is 15 residues long. Here the CDR3 reads CASSQGQTLNYGYTF. The CDR3 DNA reads as TGCGCCAGCAGCCAAGGACAGACACTTAACTATGGCTACACCTTC.

The J gene is TRBJ2-6, the V gene TRBV2; no clear D. V lost 4 bases, J lost 0 bases, and 7 bases lay in between. CDR3 length: 15 residues. CDR1 SNHLY and CDR2 FYNNEI come from the germline V gene. CDR3 in amino acids: CASSVRGSGANVLTF. The CDR3 nucleotides read TGTGCCAGCAGTGTCCGAGGCTCTGGGGCCAACGTCCTGACTTTC.

V usage is TRBV14 and J usage is TRBJ1-2; D may be TRBD1 (6 bases). CDR1 SGHDN and CDR2 FVKESK come from the germline V gene. The CDR3 is made up of 13 amino acids. Trimming took 2 bases from V and 4 from J, leaving 8 bases between them. In DNA form, the CDR3 reads TGTGCCAGCAGCCAACCACAGGGCTATGGCTACACCTTC. It encodes CASSQPQGYGYTF. Complete variable domain (other parts from reference TRBV14 and TRBJ1-2): EAGVTQFPSHSVIEKGQTVTLRCDPISGHDNLYWYRRVMGKEIKFLLHFVKESKQDESGMPNNRFLAERTGGTYSTLKVQPAELEDSGVYFCASSQPQGYGYTFGSGTRLTVV.

V is TRBV18 and J is TRBJ1-1, with 8 bases matching TRBD1. This CDR3 comprises 17 residues. The germline V gene encodes CDR1 KGHSH and CDR2 LQKENI. V lost 6 bases to trimming and J lost 1 base; unmatched junction nucleotides: 13. The CDR3 DNA reads TGTGCCAGCTCCCCAGGGGGCACCCTCCGCTGGAACACTGAAGCTTTCTTT. Amino acids: CASSPGGTLRWNTEAFF.

This clone has a count of ten or more. This chain joins TRBV24-1 and TRBJ2-1, with a tentative D call TRBD2 (6 bases). Per germline, CDR1 KGHDR and CDR2 SFDVKD. V gave up 3 bases and J gave up 7 bases, with 15 bases separating them. This CDR3 has 15 amino acids. CDR3 protein: CATSDTQRRVNEQFF. CDR3 nucleotide sequence: TGTGCCACCAGTGATACACAGCGGAGGGTAAATGAGCAGTTCTTC.

The chain joins TRBV3-1 (or the pseudogene TRBV3-2) to TRBJ1-2; tentative D call: TRBD1 (5 bases). The V and J ends lost 2 bases and 8 bases respectively, with 12 bases between them. The CDR3 runs 13 residues. The germline gives CDR1 LGHDT, CDR2 YNNKEL (reference sequence). The CDR3 DNA sequence: TGTGCCAGCAGCCAATCACAGGTCGGCGGCTACACCTTC. Protein sequence: CASSQSQVGGYTF.

This clone has a handful of counts. This chain links TRBV20-1 with TRBJ1-6; possible D gene TRBD1, 6 bases. Germline V CDR1 and CDR2: DFQATT, SNEGSKA (reference sequence). V lost 3 bases and J 6 bases, leaving 12 bases between the germline ends. The CDR3 has 14 residues. The CDR3 bases are TGCAGTGCTAGTGCAGGACAGTTTAATTCACCCCTCCACTTT. It translates to CSASAGQFNSPLHF.

This clone was counted a few times. The V call is TRBV7-9, the J call TRBJ2-5; D might be TRBD2 (5 bases). Trimming took off 5 bases at V and 4 bases at J, with 11 bases between the two ends. Per germline, CDR1 SEHNR and CDR2 FQNEAQ (reference sequence). The CDR3 extends over 13 amino acids. The DNA of the CDR3 is TGTGCCAGCAGCCGGGGTTCGGGAGAGACCCAGTACTTC. This encodes CASSRGSGETQYF.

V is TRBV30 and J is TRBJ1-6, with 10 bases aligning to TRBD1. This CDR3 contains 16 residues. CDR1 is GTSNPN, CDR2 SVGIG, per germline (reference sequence). The V segment lost 4 bases and the J segment 1 base; nucleotides outside the gene matches: 4. The CDR3 loop reads CAWMPDRGSYNSPLHF. As DNA, the CDR3 is TGTGCCTGGATGCCGGACAGGGGGTCCTATAATTCACCCCTCCACTTT.

The V gene is TRBV19, the J gene TRBJ1-5, with 7 bases fitting TRBD1. The CDR3 is 17 residues long. Trimming cost V 4 bases and J 2 bases; bases outside gene matches: 11. CDR1 and CDR2 from the germline V gene are LNHDA and SQIVND (reference sequence). DNA of the CDR3: TGTGCCAGTAGTACCCTCAACAGGGGATCCGGCAATCAGCCCCAGCATTTT. Translating it yields CASSTLNRGSGNQPQHF.

This chain joins TRBV18 and TRBJ1-2, with TRBD1 as a possible D gene (5 bases). Trimming cost V 2 bases and J 2 bases, with 18 bases left between them. The germline CDR1 and CDR2 sequences are KGHSH and LQKENI. There are 17 residues in the CDR3. The DNA for the CDR3 is TGTGCCAGCTCACCATGGCAGGGTAGGGATCGAAACTATGGCTACACCTTC. Its translation is CASSPWQGRDRNYGYTF.

To note about this clone: The same CDR3 arises from other DNA sequences in this sample as well. This chain links TRBV18 with TRBJ1-5; 9 bases map to TRBD1. J was trimmed by 7 bases and V by 2 bases; bases with no gene match: 3. Per the germline V gene, CDR1 is KGHSH and CDR2 is LQKENI. This CDR3 region has 14 residues. The CDR3 DNA reads TGTGCCAGCTCACCAGGACAGGGGCGCCAGCCCCAGCATTTT. The encoded protein is CASSPGQGRQPQHF.

The sample holds a few counts of this clone. The DNA of the CDR3 is TGCGCCAGCAGCTCGGACAGGGCTGAAAAACTGTTTTTT. This sequence encodes CASSSDRAEKLFF. The rearrangement joins TRBV5-1 to TRBJ1-4; TRBD1 matches at 8 bases. The V segment lost 3 bases and the J segment 7 bases; nucleotides outside the gene matches: 2. Germline V gives CDR1 SGHRS, CDR2 YFSETQ. CDR3 length: 13 residues. The whole variable domain, filled in from reference TRBV5-1 and TRBJ1-4, reads KAGVTQTPRYLIKTRGQQVTLSCSPISGHRSVSWYQQTPGQGLQFLFEYFSETQRNKGNFPGRFSGRQFSNSRSEMNVSTLELGDSALYLCASSSDRAEKLFFGSGTQLSVL.

CDR3 region: CASSRVLQVNSPLHF. The CDR3 coding sequence is TGTGCCAGCAGTCGAGTGCTCCAGGTGAATTCACCCCTCCACTTT. The chain has TRBV3-1 (or the pseudogene TRBV3-2) and TRBJ1-6, with D unclear. The CDR3 is made up of 15 amino acids. The germline V gene encodes CDR1 LGHDT and CDR2 YNNKEL (reference sequence). Trimming removed 6 bases at V and 7 bases at J, with 16 bases between.